This T cell receptor (beta chain) was sequenced in a study of tissue T cells after allogeneic stem cell transplantation. Study observations and caveats: Within patients, tissue anatomy strongly shaped TCR repertoire composition. Few T cell clones were shared across patients, but motif clusters showed tissue-specific shared signatures. In patients and mice, blood and spleen missed much of tissue repertoire.

A remark on this clone: As yet, its antigen is unknown. Germline and genes here are mouse. With the read ending 1 residue before the CDR3 end, the germline J gene is used to fill in that end.

Germline lookup yields CDR1 GKSSPN and CDR2 SITVG. The CDR3 contains 13 residues. V was pared by 0 bases and J by 3 bases, with 9 bases between. TCRdb's copy holds only in-frame clones and misses some; the assay was immunoSEQ multiplex PCR. Altogether more than 45,000 clones are present, about 73% being singletons, with the ten largest covering less than 0.85%. This chain links TRBV31 with TRBJ2-7; D is unresolved. This sequence was found in a pool of C57BL/6 mice in good health. Sequencing was done on a sample of sorted cells pooled from one or two spleens. The CDR3 sequence: CAWSLMGSYEQYF. CDR3 bases read: TGTGCCTGGAGTCTAATGGGTAGCTATGAACAGTAC.